This TCR beta chain came from a study of blood T cell repertoires in COVID-19 (dated by TCRdb to the early 2020s). About the full investigation: Samples from collaborators originated in the United States, Italy and Spain and spanned both the acute and convalescent phases of COVID-19. The prospective study material was composed of cDNA or gDNA derived from T cells, B-cell-depleted T cells, or PBMCs. Deeply sampled blood TCRbeta repertoires from subjects exposed to, actively infected with, or recovered from COVID-19 were included in the dataset. Where available, HLA class I and class II types were taken from metadata supplied by the sample provider and were not determined by assay-based typing. A de-identified subject ID, COVID-19 status, age in years and sex were almost always included in the sample metadata. The samples were drawn from two sources: the first 160 participants of the ongoing ImmuneRACE study, and 1,200 or so subjects contributed by 6 global collaborators. The repertoires were made available in a free public database intended to serve as a resource for research on the immune response to SARS-CoV-2. The study at large found these results: Clinical and demographic metadata were provided uncurated, with the amount varying by source and participant.

CDR1 SGHNT and CDR2 YYREEE were looked up in the germline V gene (reference sequence). V is trimmed back by 4 bases and J by 4 bases, and the junction contains 6 bases that no gene match accounts for. Reading from cysteine to phenylalanine, the CDR3 counts 15 amino acids. CDR3 DNA is the only sequence kept; it has 45 bases, read in frame from the first base. TCRbeta CDR3 regions were amplified from genomic DNA by means of the immunoSEQ Assay, a bias-controlled multiplex PCR. The study's processing was this. Nucleated cell counts per sample were estimated from amplification of reference gene primers within the assay. To quantify the absolute abundance of each unique TCRbeta CDR3 rearrangement, sequence reads were collapsed and filtered. For each sample, productive Simpson clonality was calculated by taking the square root of Simpson's diversity index across productive rearrangements. Imported from immuneACCESS, the table was reduced by TCRdb to in-frame sequences with V and J called. These copies leave out some clones; in studies compared against another copy, an unresolved V gene accounts for under half, and the cause of the remainder is not known. V and J calls and clone size come straight from that table; D and trimming were deduced from the DNA. The sample table records 190,000 or so clones; more than 60% of these occur just once. Clones ranked in the top ten supply roughly 14% of the sample.

Samples from volunteer blood donors who had recovered from COVID-19 were contributed by a second Seattle source. Whole blood was collected in K2EDTA tubes by collaborating institutions according to the institutions' own protocols. For TCRbeta analysis, collaborator samples were shipped as frozen whole blood, as isolated PBMCs, or as DNA extracted from either sample type. Details on this clone: What antigen it recognizes has not been identified. No base qualities exist here, and no much larger clone lies one base off it.

This TCR came from a man aged 50 or older who had recovered from COVID-19. Rearrangement joined TRBV5-4 to TRBJ1-2, with 11 bases in between that match TRBD1. The sample comprised peripheral blood. The sequenced DNA is TGTGCCAGCAGCAGGGGGACAGGGGGTGGCTATGGCTACACCTTC. It encodes CASSRGTGGGYGYTF.